This T cell receptor beta chain was recovered during a study of blood T cell repertoires in COVID-19. On the study more broadly: Whether acute or convalescent, the COVID-19 samples came from the United States, Italy and Spain.

The V and J ends lost 6 bases and 0 bases respectively, with 11 bases between them. The germline CDR1 and CDR2 sequences are MDHEN and SYDVKM. This CDR3 has 14 amino acids. Measured with immunoSEQ multiplex PCR; TCRdb has only the in-frame clones, and not every one. Of about 440,000 clones in the sample, around nine tenths were seen once. The TCR was taken from a woman in her late teens or twenties with acute COVID-19. The genes are TRBV28 and TRBJ1-2, with D uncertain. Sequenced sample: PBMCs or T cells enriched from blood (not recorded which). The CDR3 region has the DNA TGTGCCAGCAGGTTAGGCGGGGCTAACTATGGCTACACCTTC. Amino acid sequence: CASRLGGANYGYTF.